This TCR beta chain was obtained from a study of T cell responses to AZD1222 COVID-19 vaccine. About the study: Doses given second, at about 4 or about 12 weeks, were pooled.

Generated by immunoSEQ multiplex PCR, the TCRdb table keeps only in-frame clones and is missing some. The table shows more than 95,000 clones, with around 89% occurring only once. CDR1 and CDR2 (germline): KGHSH, LQKENI. The CDR3 runs 16 residues. Trimming left V 6 bases short and J 4 bases short, with 21 bases between. A word on this clone: Its antigen is unknown.

Study-level findings and limits: When two AZD1222 doses had been given, Spike-specific TCR breadth and depth rose.

The specimen comprised peripheral blood, sampled on day 0 of AZD1222 vaccination. The clonotype originates from an adult in good health. V is TRBV18 and J is TRBJ1-2; D might be TRBD1 (6 bases). The chain's CDR3 is CASSQGGTNPFYGYTF. CDR3 DNA: TGTGCCAGCTCCCAAGGTGGGACAAACCCCTTCTATGGCTACACCTTC.